This T cell receptor (beta chain) was found in a study of T cell responses to AZD1222 COVID-19 vaccine. CDR3 length: 14 residues. Germline assignment: CDR1 ENHRY and CDR2 SYGVKD. V was trimmed by 6 bases and J by 5 bases, leaving 14 bases between them. Study-wide results and limits: CD4 TCRs covered the whole spike, strongest at regions 160-218 and 743-854.

On this clone: The antigen is undetermined.

Assay used: immunoSEQ multiplex PCR; TCRdb lists only in-frame clones, some missing. The data contain 130,000 to 150,000 clones, nearly 90% of them singletons. The V call is TRBV10-3, the J call TRBJ2-4, with a possible D match to TRBD2 (6 bases). The source of this sequence is an adult who received the MenACWY meningococcal vaccine as a control. The sequenced sample was peripheral blood, obtained 28 days after the second dose of the MenACWY control vaccine. The CDR3 sequence is CAISPGAQENIQYF. The CDR3 DNA sequence: TGTGCCATCAGCCCGGGAGCCCAAGAAAACATTCAGTACTTC.